This T cell receptor beta chain derives from a study of T-cell reconstitution after alpha-beta-depleted transplantation in children. CDR1 is SGHRS, CDR2 YFSETQ, per germline. The ends were cut back, 0 bases at V and 4 bases at J, with 8 bases in the middle. The CDR3 sequence is 14 residues long. Study-wide points: A year post-transplant, T-cell counts and diversity derived mostly from newly produced T cells.

On this clonotype: What it recognizes is unknown.

Molecular barcoding with unique molecular identifiers was used for the TCRbeta library. TCRdb re-analysed the PCR reads in MiXCR, keeping a single row per CDR3 protein. Counted here are a few hundred thousand distinct CDR3 sequences, 25% to 30% occurring once; the ten biggest clones make up 30% to 45%. This TCR was recovered from a boy under three years old with Wiskott-Aldrich syndrome, due to receive a stem cell transplant. Sequenced material: PBMCs, taken before TCRalphabeta/CD19-depleted stem cell transplant. J is TRBJ2-4 and V is TRBV5-1; D is perhaps TRBD1 (6 bases). The CDR3 bases are TGCGCCAGCAGCTTGGAAGGACAGAAAAACATTCAGTACTTC. Translation gives CASSLEGQKNIQYF.